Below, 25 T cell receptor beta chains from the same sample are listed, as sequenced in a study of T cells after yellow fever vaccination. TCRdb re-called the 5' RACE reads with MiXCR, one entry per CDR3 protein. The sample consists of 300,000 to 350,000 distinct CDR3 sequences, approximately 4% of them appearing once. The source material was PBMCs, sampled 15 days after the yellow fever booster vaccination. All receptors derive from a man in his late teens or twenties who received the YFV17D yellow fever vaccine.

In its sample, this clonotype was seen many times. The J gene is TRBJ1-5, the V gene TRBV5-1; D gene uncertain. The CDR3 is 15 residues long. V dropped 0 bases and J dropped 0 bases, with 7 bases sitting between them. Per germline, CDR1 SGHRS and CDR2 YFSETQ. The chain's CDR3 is CASSLELGSNQPQHF. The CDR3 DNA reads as TGCGCCAGCAGCTTGGAATTAGGTAGCAATCAGCCCCAGCATTTT.

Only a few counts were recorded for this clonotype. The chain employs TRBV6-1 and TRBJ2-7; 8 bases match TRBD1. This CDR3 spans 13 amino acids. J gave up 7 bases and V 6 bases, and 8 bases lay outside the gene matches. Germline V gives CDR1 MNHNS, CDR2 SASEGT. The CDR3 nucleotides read TGTGCCAGCAGGGTCCCAGGGGGCCGAGAGCAGTACTTC. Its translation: CASRVPGGREQYF.

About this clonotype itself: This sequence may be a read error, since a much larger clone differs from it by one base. CDR3 in DNA: TGCGCCAGCAGTATGGTGGTCGGCATGAGCACTGAAGCTTTCTTT. Protein product: CASSMVVGMSTEAFF. The V gene is TRBV5-1, the J gene TRBJ1-1, with no clear D. V was cut by 5 bases and J by 4 bases, with 18 bases left in between. This CDR3 is 15 amino acids long. The germline V gene encodes CDR1 SGHRS and CDR2 YFSETQ. Full variable domain (rest looked up from reference TRBV5-1 and TRBJ1-1): KAGVTQTPRYLIKTRGQQVTLSCSPISGHRSVSWYQQTPGQGLQFLFEYFSETQRNKGNFPGRFSGRQFSNSRSEMNVSTLELGDSALYLCASSMVVGMSTEAFFGQGTRLTVV.

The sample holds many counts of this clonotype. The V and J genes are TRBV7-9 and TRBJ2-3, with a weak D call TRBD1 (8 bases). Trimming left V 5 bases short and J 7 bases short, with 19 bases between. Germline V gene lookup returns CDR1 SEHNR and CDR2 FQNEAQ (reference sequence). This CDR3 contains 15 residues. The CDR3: CASSRTGTNRHTQYF. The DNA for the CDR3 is TGTGCCAGCAGCCGGACAGGGACTAATCGACATACGCAGTATTTT. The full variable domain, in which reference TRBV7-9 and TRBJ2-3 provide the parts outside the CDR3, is DTGVSQNPRHKITKRGQNVTFRCDPISEHNRLYWYRQTLGQGPEFLTYFQNEAQLEKSRLLSDRFSAERPKGSFSTLEIQRTEQGDSAMYLCASSRTGTNRHTQYFGPGTRLTVL.

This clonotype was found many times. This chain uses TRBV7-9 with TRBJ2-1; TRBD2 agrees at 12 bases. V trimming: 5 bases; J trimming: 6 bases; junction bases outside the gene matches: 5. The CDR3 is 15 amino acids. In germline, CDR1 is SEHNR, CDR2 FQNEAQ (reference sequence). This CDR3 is CASSATSGGPNEQFF. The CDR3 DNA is TGTGCCAGCAGCGCCACTAGCGGGGGGCCCAATGAGCAGTTCTTC.

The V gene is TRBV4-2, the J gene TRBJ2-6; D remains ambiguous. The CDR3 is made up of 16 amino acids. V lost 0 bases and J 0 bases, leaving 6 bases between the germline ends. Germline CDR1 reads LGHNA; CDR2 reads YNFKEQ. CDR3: CASSQDINSGANVLTF. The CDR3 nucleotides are TGTGCCAGCAGCCAAGACATCAACTCTGGGGCCAACGTCCTGACTTTC.

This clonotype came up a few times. Written as DNA, the CDR3 is TGCGCCAGCAGCCAAAAGGCATCAACTAATGAAAAACTGTTTTTT. The encoded protein is CASSQKASTNEKLFF. The rearrangement links TRBV4-1 to TRBJ1-4; D unclear. Trimming took off 2 bases at V and 0 bases at J, with 7 bases between the two ends. The germline V gene has CDR1 MGHRA and CDR2 YSYEKL. There are 15 residues in the CDR3.

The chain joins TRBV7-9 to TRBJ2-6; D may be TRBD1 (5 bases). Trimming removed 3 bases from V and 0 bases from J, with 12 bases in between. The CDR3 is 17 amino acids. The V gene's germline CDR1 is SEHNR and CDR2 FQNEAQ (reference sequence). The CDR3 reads CASSLETVGSGANVLTF. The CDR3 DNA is TGTGCCAGCAGCTTGGAGACAGTAGGCTCTGGGGCCAACGTCCTGACTTTC.

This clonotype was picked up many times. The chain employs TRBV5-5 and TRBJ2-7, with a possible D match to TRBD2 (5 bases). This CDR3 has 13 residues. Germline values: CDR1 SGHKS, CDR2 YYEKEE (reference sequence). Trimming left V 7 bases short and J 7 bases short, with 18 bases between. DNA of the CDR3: TGTGCCAGCTTCCCTAGGGAGCGCTGGGAGCAGTACGTC. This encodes CASFPRERWEQYV.

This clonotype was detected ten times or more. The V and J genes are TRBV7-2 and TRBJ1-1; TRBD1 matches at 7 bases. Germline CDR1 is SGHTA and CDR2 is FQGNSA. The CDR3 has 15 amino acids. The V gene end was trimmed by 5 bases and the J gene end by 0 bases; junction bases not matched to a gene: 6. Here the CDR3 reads CASSQGGRMNTEAFF. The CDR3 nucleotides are TGTGCCAGCAGCCAGGGGGGGCGTATGAACACTGAAGCTTTCTTT.

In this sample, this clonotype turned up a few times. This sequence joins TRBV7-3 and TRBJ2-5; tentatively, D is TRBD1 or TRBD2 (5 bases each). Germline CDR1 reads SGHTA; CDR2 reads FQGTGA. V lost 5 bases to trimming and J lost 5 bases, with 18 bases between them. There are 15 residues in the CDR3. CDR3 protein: CASSVTWGPKETQYF. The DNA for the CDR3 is TGTGCCAGCAGCGTGACCTGGGGACCGAAGGAGACCCAGTACTTC.

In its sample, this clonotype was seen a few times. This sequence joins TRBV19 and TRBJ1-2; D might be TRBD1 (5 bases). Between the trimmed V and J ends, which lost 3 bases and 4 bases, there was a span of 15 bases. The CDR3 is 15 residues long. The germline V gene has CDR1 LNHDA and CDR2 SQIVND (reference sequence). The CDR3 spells CASSISVTDTYGYTF. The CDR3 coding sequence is TGTGCCAGTAGTATCAGCGTGACAGATACCTATGGCTACACCTTC.

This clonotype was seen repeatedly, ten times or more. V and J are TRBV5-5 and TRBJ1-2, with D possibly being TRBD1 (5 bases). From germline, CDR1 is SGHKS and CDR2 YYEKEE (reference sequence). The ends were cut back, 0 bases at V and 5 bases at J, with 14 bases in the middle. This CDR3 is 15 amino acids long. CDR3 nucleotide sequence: TGTGCCAGCAGCTTGGACGGGACCCGGAATTATGGCTACACCTTC. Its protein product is CASSLDGTRNYGYTF.

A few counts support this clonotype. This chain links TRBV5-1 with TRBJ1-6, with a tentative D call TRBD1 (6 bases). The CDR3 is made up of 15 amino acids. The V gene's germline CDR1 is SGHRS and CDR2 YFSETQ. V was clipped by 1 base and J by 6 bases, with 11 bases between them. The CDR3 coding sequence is TGCGCCAGCAGCTTGTGGGGGCGAGGTAATTCACCCCTCCACTTT. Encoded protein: CASSLWGRGNSPLHF.

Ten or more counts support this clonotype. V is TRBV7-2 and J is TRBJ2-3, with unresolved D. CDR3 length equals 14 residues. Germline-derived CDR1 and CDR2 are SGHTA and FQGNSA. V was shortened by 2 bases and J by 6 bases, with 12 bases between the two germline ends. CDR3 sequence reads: CASSLIGPSDTQYF. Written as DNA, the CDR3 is TGTGCCAGCAGCTTAATAGGGCCGTCGGATACGCAGTATTTT.

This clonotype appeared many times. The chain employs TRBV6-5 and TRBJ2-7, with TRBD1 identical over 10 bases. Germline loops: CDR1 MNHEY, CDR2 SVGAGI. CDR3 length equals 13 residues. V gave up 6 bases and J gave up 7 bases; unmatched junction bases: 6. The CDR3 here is CASSPGQGEEQYF. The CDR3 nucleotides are TGTGCCAGCAGCCCCGGACAGGGGGAAGAGCAGTACTTC.

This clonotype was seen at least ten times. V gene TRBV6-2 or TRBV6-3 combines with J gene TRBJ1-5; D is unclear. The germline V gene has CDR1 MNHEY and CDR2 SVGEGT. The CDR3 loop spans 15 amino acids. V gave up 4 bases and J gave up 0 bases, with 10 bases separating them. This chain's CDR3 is CASSSISYSNQPQHF. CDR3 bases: TGTGCCAGCAGTTCAATTTCTTATAGCAATCAGCCCCAGCATTTT.

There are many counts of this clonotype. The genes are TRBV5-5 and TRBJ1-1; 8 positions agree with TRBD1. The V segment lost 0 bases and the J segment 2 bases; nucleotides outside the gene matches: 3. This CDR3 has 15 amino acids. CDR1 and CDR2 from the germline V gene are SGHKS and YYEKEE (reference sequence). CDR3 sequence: CASSLDRGLNTEAFF. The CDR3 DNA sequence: TGTGCCAGCAGCTTGGACAGGGGGTTAAACACTGAAGCTTTCTTT.

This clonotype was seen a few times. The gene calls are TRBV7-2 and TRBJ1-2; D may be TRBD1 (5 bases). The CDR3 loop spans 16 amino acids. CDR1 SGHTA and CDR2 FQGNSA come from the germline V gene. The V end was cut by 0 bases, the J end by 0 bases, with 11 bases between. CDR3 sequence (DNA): TGTGCCAGCAGCTTAGCGGGGACGCTGTCTAACTATGGCTACACCTTC. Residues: CASSLAGTLSNYGYTF.

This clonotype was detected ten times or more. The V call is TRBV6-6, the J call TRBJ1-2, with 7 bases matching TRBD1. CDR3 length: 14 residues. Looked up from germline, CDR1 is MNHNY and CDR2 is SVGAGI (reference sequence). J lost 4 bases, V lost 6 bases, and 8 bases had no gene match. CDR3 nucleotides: TGTGCCAGCAGCCCGACAGGGTTTAGCTATGGCTACACCTTC. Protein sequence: CASSPTGFSYGYTF.

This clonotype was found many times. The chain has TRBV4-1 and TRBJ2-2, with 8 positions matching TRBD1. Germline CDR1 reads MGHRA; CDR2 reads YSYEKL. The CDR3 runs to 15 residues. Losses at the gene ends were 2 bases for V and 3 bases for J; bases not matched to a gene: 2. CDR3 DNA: TGCGCCAGCAGCCAATGGACAGGGCACACCGGGGAGCTGTTTTTT. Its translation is CASSQWTGHTGELFF.

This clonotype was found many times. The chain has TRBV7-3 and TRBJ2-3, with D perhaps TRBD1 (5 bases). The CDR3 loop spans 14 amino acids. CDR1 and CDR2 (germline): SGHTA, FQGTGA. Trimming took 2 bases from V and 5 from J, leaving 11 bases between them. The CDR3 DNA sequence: TGTGCCAGCAGCTTAGTAGGGGTCCGAGATACGCAGTATTTT. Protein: CASSLVGVRDTQYF.

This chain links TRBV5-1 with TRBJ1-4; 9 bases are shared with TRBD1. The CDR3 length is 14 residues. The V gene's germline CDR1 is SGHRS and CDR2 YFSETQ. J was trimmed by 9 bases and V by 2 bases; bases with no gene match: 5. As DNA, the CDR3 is TGCGCCAGCAGCTTAACAGGGGGCTGGCAAAAACTGTTTTTT. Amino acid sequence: CASSLTGGWQKLFF.

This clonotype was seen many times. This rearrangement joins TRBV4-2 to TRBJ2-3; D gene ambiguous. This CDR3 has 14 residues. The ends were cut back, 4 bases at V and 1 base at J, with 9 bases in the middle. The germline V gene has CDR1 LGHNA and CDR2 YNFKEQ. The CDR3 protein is CASSRFPGTDTQYF. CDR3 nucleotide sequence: TGTGCCAGCAGCCGCTTCCCAGGCACAGATACGCAGTATTTT.

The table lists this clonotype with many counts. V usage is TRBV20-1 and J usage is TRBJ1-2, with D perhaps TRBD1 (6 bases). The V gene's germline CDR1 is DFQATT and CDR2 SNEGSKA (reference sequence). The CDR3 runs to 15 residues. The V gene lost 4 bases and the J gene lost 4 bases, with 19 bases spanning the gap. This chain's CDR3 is CSAKPRQAYVYGYTF. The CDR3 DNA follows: TGCAGTGCTAAGCCCCGACAGGCGTACGTCTATGGCTACACCTTC.